This record covers a single T cell receptor (beta chain). The same CDR3 can be traced to other DNA sequences in this sample. The source of the sample is a study of blood T cell repertoires in COVID-19. On the study more broadly: The United States, Italy and Spain supplied acute and convalescent COVID-19 samples. PBMCs, B-cell-depleted T cells, or T cells were the source of the cDNA or gDNA that made up the material.

Per the study methods: Researchers report that nucleated cell counts were estimated from reference gene primer amplification. The table came from immunoSEQ multiplex PCR; TCRdb's copy has only in-frame clones and leaves some out. Clonal size and the V and J genes are those of that table, whereas D and trimming came from the DNA. The sample consists of 95,000 to 100,000 clones, roughly nine tenths of them appearing once. The specimen sequenced was peripheral blood. This receptor was obtained from a man aged 45 to 65 with acute or convalescent COVID-19.

The CDR3 DNA sequence: TGTGCCATCAGTGAGTCGGCAGGGAGCAATCAGCCCCAGCATTTT. Protein product: CAISESAGSNQPQHF. V and J are TRBV10-3 and TRBJ1-5, with D maybe TRBD1 (5 bases). This CDR3 comprises 15 residues. The germline gives CDR1 ENHRY, CDR2 SYGVKD. The V and J ends lost 0 bases and 1 base respectively, with 7 bases between them.